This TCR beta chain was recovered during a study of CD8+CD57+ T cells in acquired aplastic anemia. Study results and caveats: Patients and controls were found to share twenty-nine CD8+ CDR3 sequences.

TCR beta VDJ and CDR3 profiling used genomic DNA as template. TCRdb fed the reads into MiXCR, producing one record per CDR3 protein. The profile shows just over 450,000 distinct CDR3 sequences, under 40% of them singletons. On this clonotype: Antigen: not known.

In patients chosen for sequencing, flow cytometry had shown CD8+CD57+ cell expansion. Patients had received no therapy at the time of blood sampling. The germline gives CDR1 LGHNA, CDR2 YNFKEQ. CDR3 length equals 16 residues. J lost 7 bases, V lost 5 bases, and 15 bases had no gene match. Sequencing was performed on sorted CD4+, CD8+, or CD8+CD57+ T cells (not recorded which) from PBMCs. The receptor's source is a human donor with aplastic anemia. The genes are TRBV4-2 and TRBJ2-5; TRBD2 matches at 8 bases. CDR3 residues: CASSDGLAGGRGTQYF. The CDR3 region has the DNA TGTGCCAGCAGCGATGGTCTAGCGGGTGGGAGGGGGACCCAGTACTTC.